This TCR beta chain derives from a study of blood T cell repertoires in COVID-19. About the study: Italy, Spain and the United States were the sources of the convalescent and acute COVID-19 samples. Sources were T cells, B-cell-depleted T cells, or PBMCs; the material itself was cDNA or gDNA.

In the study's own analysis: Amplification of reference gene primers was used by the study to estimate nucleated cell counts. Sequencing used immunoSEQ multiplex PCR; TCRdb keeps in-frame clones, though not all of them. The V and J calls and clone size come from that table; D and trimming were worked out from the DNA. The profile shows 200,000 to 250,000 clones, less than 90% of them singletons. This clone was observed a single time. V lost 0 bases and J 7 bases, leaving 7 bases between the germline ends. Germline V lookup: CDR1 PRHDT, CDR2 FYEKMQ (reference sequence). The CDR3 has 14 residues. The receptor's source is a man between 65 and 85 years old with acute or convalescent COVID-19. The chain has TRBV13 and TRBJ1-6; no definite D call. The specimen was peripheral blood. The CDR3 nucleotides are TGTGCCAGCAGCTTAGGGAGGCTCAATTCACCCCTCCACTTT. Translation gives CASSLGRLNSPLHF.